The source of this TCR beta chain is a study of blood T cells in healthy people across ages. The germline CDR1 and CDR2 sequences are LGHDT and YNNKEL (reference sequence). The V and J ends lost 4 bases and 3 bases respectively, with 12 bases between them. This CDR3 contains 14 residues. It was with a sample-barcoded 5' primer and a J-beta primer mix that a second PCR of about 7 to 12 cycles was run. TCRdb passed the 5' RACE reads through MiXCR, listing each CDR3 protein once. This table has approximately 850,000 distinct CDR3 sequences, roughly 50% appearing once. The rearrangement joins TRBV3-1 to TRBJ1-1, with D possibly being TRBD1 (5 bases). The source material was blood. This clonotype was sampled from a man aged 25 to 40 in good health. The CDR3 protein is CASSPRDGYTEAFF. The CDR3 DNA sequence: TGTGCCAGCAGCCCTCGGGACGGATACACTGAAGCTTTCTTT.